A selection of T cell receptor beta chains follows, all from one sample in a study of T cells after yellow fever vaccination. A single record per CDR3 protein comes from TCRdb applying MiXCR to the 5' RACE reads. The sample lists under 600,000 distinct CDR3 sequences; roughly a fifth were seen once. This specimen consisted of PBMCs, obtained about 21 days after the first yellow fever vaccination. These receptors originate from a man aged 18 to 29 who received the YFV17D yellow fever vaccine. Both conserved end residues are part of each CDR3. D genes are given only for firm matches. Size is omitted from some rows. Given values are once, few, many or a class for expanded clones.

TRBV27	TRBJ1-1	few	TRBD1	CASSRDSTEAFF	TGTGCCAGCAGCCGGGACAGCACTGAAGCTTTCTTT
TRBV18	TRBJ1-1	many	NA	CASSPPSTTNTEAFF	TGTGCCAGCTCACCACCGAGTACGACGAACACTGAAGCTTTCTTT
TRBV19	TRBJ2-1	NA	NA	CASSNPPGGPQFF	TGTGCCAGTAGTAACCCCCCGGGGGGCCCCCAGTTCTTC
TRBV5-1	TRBJ2-5	few	TRBD1	CASSQQGQGLGETQYF	TGCGCCAGCAGCCAACAGGGACAGGGCCTGGGAGAGACCCAGTACTTC
TRBV3-1	TRBJ2-4	many	NA	CASSHSGNSKNIQYF	TGTGCCAGCAGCCATTCAGGGAATTCCAAAAACATTCAGTACTTC
TRBV6-2/TRBV6-3	TRBJ2-1	NA	NA	CASSNRAYYNEQFF	TGTGCCAGCAGCAACAGGGCATACTACAATGAGCAGTTCTTC
TRBV7-9	TRBJ1-6	NA	TRBD1	CASSRGQAHSPLHF	TGTGCCAGCAGCCGGGGACAGGCCCATTCACCCCTCCACTTT
TRBV30	TRBJ1-4	few	TRBD1	CAWGDDRAGEKLFF	TGTGCCTGGGGAGATGACAGGGCTGGAGAAAAACTGTTTTTT
TRBV21-1	TRBJ2-7	once	NA	CASSKGPTGEGYEQYF	TGTGCCAGCAGCAAAGGCCCTACAGGGGAGGGTTACGAGCAGTACTTC
TRBV12-3/TRBV12-4	TRBJ2-6	NA	NA	CASSIYRVYGANVLTF	TGTGCCAGCAGCATTTACAGGGTATACGGGGCCAACGTCCTGACTTTC
TRBV10-3	TRBJ2-1	NA	TRBD1	CAIRPPGQGHNEQFF	TGTGCCATCAGACCTCCGGGACAGGGACACAATGAGCAGTTCTTC
TRBV6-1	TRBJ1-1	NA	NA	CASSPQAMNTEAFF	TGTGCCAGCAGTCCACAGGCCATGAACACTGAAGCTTTCTTT
TRBV20-1	TRBJ2-3	few	NA	CSAKGSWGTDTQYF	TGCAGTGCTAAGGGGTCCTGGGGCACAGATACGCAGTATTTT
TRBV7-2	TRBJ2-7	NA	TRBD1	CASRQGVGYEQYF	TGTGCCAGCCGACAGGGGGTTGGCTACGAGCAGTACTTC
TRBV3-1	TRBJ2-2	NA	NA	CASSQDLGELFF	TGTGCCAGCAGCCAAGACCTCGGGGAGCTGTTTTTT
TRBV4-1	TRBJ2-6	few	NA	CASSQPVTGANVLTF	TGCGCCAGCAGCCAACCTGTAACTGGGGCCAACGTCCTGACTTTC
TRBV6-2/TRBV6-3	TRBJ2-5	few	NA	CASSYWMEETQYF	TGTGCCAGCAGTTATTGGATGGAAGAGACCCAGTACTTC
TRBV11-1	TRBJ2-1	few	NA	CASSPGMSGQFF	TGTGCCAGCAGCCCAGGGATGAGTGGGCAGTTCTTC
TRBV5-1	TRBJ2-1	few	TRBD2	CASSLISRGENNEQFF	TGCGCCAGCAGCTTGATTTCGCGGGGGGAGAACAATGAGCAGTTCTTC
TRBV7-9	TRBJ2-3	few	TRBD2	CASSLILAGSTDTQYF	TGTGCCAGCAGCTTGATTCTAGCGGGGAGCACAGATACGCAGTATTTT
TRBV13	TRBJ1-2	NA	NA	CASSLVTGYDGYTF	TGTGCCAGCAGCTTAGTAACGGGTTACGATGGCTACACCTTC
TRBV7-2	TRBJ1-2	NA	NA	CASSLVTRNYGYTF	TGTGCCAGCAGCTTAGTTACAAGGAACTATGGCTACACCTTC
TRBV7-2	TRBJ2-3	NA	NA	CASSGDHTDTQYF	TGTGCCAGCAGCGGGGATCACACAGATACGCAGTATTTT
TRBV5-1	TRBJ2-2	few	NA	CASLFQDTGELFF	TGCGCCAGCTTATTTCAGGACACCGGGGAGCTGTTTTTT